This is a list of T cell receptor beta chains from one sample in a study of CD4 T cells in relation to SARS-CoV-2 and coronaviruses. Their antigens are not known. Clones were read by immunoSEQ multiplex PCR, and TCRdb kept only the in-frame ones, dropping some. This sample has 30,000 to 45,000 clones, with about 80% found just once. Source material: naive CD4+ T cells from PBMCs, cultured in vitro. These receptor sequences come from an adult with COVID-19. CDR3s include the opening cysteine and the closing phenylalanine or tryptophan. Each record gives: V gene, clone size, D gene, J gene, CDR3 length, CDR3 protein, CDR3 DNA. A D gene is named only where the DNA matches it firmly. For some rows the clone size is stated as once, few or many, or as a class when expanded; others skip it.

TRBV2	.	.	TRBJ2-1	14	CASSARLDGHEQFF	TGTGCCAGCAGTGCCCGCCTGGACGGCCATGAGCAGTTCTTC
TRBV9	.	TRBD2	TRBJ2-3	16	CASSVAASGMGDTQYF	TGTGCCAGCAGCGTAGCGGCTAGCGGGATGGGAGATACGCAGTATTTT
TRBV28	.	.	TRBJ2-6	15	CASNSGVVGANVLTF	TGTGCCAGCAACTCGGGGGTCGTTGGGGCCAACGTCCTGACTTTC
TRBV10-3	.	TRBD2	TRBJ2-7	14	CAINHSGTSYEQYF	TGTGCCATCAACCATAGCGGGACCTCCTACGAGCAGTACTTC
TRBV6-6	once	TRBD1	TRBJ1-2	14	CASSYRDRLDGYTF	TGTGCCAGCAGTTACAGGGACAGGCTGGATGGCTACACCTTC
TRBV7-9	.	TRBD2	TRBJ2-5	15	CASSPLAGRGETQYF	TGTGCCAGCAGCCCACTAGCGGGAAGGGGAGAGACCCAGTACTTC
TRBV13	.	.	TRBJ2-1	13	CASSPSSYNEQFF	TGTGCCAGCAGTCCGAGCTCCTACAATGAGCAGTTCTTC
TRBV30	.	.	TRBJ2-1	13	CAWSATQTGEQFF	TGTGCCTGGAGTGCCACCCAGACGGGTGAGCAGTTCTTC
TRBV2	.	.	TRBJ2-7	15	CASSEYPAPAYEQYF	TGTGCCAGCAGTGAATACCCAGCGCCAGCCTACGAGCAGTACTTC
TRBV6-1	.	.	TRBJ2-7	14	CASSEYPGPYEQYF	TGTGCCAGCAGTGAATACCCCGGACCTTACGAGCAGTACTTC
TRBV2	.	.	TRBJ1-1	15	CASSEFPGRNTEAFF	TGTGCCAGCAGTGAATTCCCAGGGAGGAACACTGAAGCTTTCTTT
TRBV7-2	.	.	TRBJ2-3	14	CASSWGSSTDTQYF	TGTGCCAGCAGCTGGGGAAGTTCCACAGATACGCAGTATTTT
TRBV30	.	TRBD2	TRBJ2-3	16	CAWSPGLAGVGDTQYF	TGTGCCTGGAGTCCTGGACTAGCGGGAGTGGGAGATACGCAGTATTTT
TRBV30	.	.	TRBJ2-5	14	CAWKPGPSIATQYF	TGTGCCTGGAAGCCGGGACCTTCGATCGCGACCCAGTACTTC
TRBV19	.	.	TRBJ2-3	15	CASSIVGGQTDTQYF	TGTGCCAGTAGTATAGTGGGCGGACAAACAGATACGCAGTATTTT